This paragraph reports one T cell receptor beta chain. Its antigen is unidentified. This sample was included in a study of T cell repertoires in cytomegalovirus infection. About the study: Epitope selection comprised recently identified HLA-C-restricted CMV epitopes and well-studied HLA-B-restricted CMV epitopes. Signatures in public TCR beta sequences pointed to both CMV infection and matching HLA type. Whole-study results and caveats: CMV-specific TCR beta clonotypes restricted by HLA-C were the ones dominating the ex vivo response. Frequencies of public TCR beta families were cumulated, and this identified carriers of CMV plus the relevant HLA.

Germline V gene lookup returns CDR1 SGHVS and CDR2 FQNEAQ. Trimming cost V 5 bases and J 5 bases; bases outside gene matches: 8. The CDR3 is 16 residues long. From the reads, TCRdb called clonotypes with MiXCR, one entry per CDR3 protein. The sample includes approximately 990,000 distinct CDR3 sequences, around 32% of them seen just once. The receptor was isolated from a human donor in good health (CMV status not recorded). Some clones in this sample may be carry-over from other donors' samples. The sequencing used cultured CD8+ T cells from PBMCs, collected from culture after CMV antigen stimulation. The V gene is TRBV7-8, the J gene TRBJ1-6, with TRBD1 matching 8 bases. The CDR3 region is CASSPRQGMDNSPLHF. CDR3 sequence (DNA): TGTGCCAGCAGCCCCCGACAGGGGATGGATAATTCACCCCTCCACTTT.